A selection of T cell receptor beta chains follows, all from one sample in a study of cytomegalovirus exposure and HLA in healthy donors. The data were produced by immunoSEQ multiplex PCR, yet TCRdb's version contains in-frame clones alone and is incomplete. The data hold roughly 50,000 clones, with roughly nine tenths observed a single time. Sequencing was performed on PBMCs. The source is a man between 18 and 35 years old in good health and CMV-seronegative. The CDR3 runs from the conserved cysteine through the conserved F or W. A row's size may be missing; if present it is once, few, many or a size class.

j_gene,abundance,v_gene,CDR3aa
TRBJ2-3,.,TRBV7-2,CASSLVAGGLTDTQYF
TRBJ1-1,.,TRBV7-9,CASSQLGTEAFF
TRBJ1-1,.,TRBV13,CASSLDLSGGTEAFF
TRBJ2-7,few,TRBV19,CASSSGQGTTTYEQYF
TRBJ1-4,once,TRBV5-1,CASSLGQINEKLFF
TRBJ2-7,.,TRBV5-4,CASSFGAGGYEQYF
TRBJ2-3,.,TRBV28,CATDRSTDTQYF
TRBJ2-7,.,TRBV6-5,CASTRITGAAHEQYF
TRBJ2-1,.,TRBV9,CASSVAGTSYNEQFF
TRBJ2-5,.,TRBV28,CASSSPIERTQYF
TRBJ1-5,.,TRBV30,CAWSVTGDQPQHF
TRBJ2-3,.,TRBV29-1,CSVVEGGTDTQYF
TRBJ2-5,.,TRBV18,CASSPADRGRETQYF
TRBJ2-1,.,TRBV5-8,CASSLVWDYRENEQFF
TRBJ2-5,.,TRBV4-1,CASSNTAVSRDVPQYF
TRBJ1-2,.,TRBV18,CASSSLRDSFLNYGYTF
TRBJ2-1,.,TRBV7-9,CASSLRSGSSYNEQFF
TRBJ2-1,.,TRBV7-3,CASSPPGVPAGVYNEQFF
TRBJ2-1,.,TRBV28,CASRIQGSSSYNEQFF
TRBJ2-3,.,TRBV28,CAATSMGLAGPDTQYF
TRBJ2-1,few,TRBV6-6,CASSYYQGSNEQFF
TRBJ2-3,.,TRBV15,CATLGAPENTDTQYF
TRBJ1-3,.,TRBV9,CASSERGDSFSGNTIYF
TRBJ1-3,.,TRBV11-3,CASSPSAGNTIYF
TRBJ2-7,.,TRBV25-1,CASSDRGDVSEQYF
TRBJ2-3,.,TRBV20-1,CSARGEDTQYF
TRBJ1-2,.,TRBV5-4,CASSYGGSSYGYTF
TRBJ1-2,once,TRBV2,CASSGTGVEGYTF
TRBJ1-5,few,TRBV4-1,CASSQVERDQPQHF
TRBJ1-2,once,TRBV4-1,CASSQGGQSFYGYTF
TRBJ2-7,.,TRBV5-1,CASSPGAKAYEQYF
TRBJ2-3,.,TRBV27,CASSLRGPIDTQYF
TRBJ2-7,.,TRBV11-3,CASSMGQGTNEQYF
TRBJ2-1,.,TRBV2,CASSSGGNEQFF
TRBJ2-7,.,TRBV7-9,CASSSTGTSGIYEQYF